The 10 T cell receptor beta chains below come from one sample, sequenced in a study of cytomegalovirus exposure and HLA in healthy donors. Researchers ran the PCR with 60 Vbeta and 13 Jbeta primers. Clones were sequenced by immunoSEQ multiplex PCR, and TCRdb holds only the in-frame ones, with some missing. This listing includes approximately 80,000 clones. The source material was PBMCs. The receptors derive from a young woman in good health and CMV-seronegative.

V usage is TRBV5-5 and J usage is TRBJ1-2, with TRBD1 matching over 9 bases. Trimming took 7 bases from V and 6 from J; bases not matched to a gene: 10. Per the germline V gene, CDR1 is SGHKS and CDR2 is YYEKEE (reference sequence). The CDR3 is 14 residues long. CDR3 sequence (DNA): TGTGCCAGCTTGTCCGCCGGGACAGGGAATGGCTACACCTTC. This codes for CASLSAGTGNGYTF.

This sequence joins TRBV6-6 and TRBJ2-7; maybe TRBD2 (7 bases). Trimming took 7 bases from V and 6 from J, leaving 19 bases between them. Germline CDR1 reads MNHNY; CDR2 reads SVGAGI (reference sequence). This CDR3 has 14 residues. DNA for the CDR3: TGTGCCAGCACCCCTAGGGGGGGGCCTCTCGAGCAGTACTTC. Its translation: CASTPRGGPLEQYF.

The CDR3 spells CASSRTGDAGNTIYF. As DNA, the CDR3 is TGTGCCAGCAGTAGGACAGGGGATGCTGGAAACACCATATATTTT. The chain couples TRBV6-5 to TRBJ1-3; 9 bases fit TRBD1. V dropped 5 bases and J dropped 2; count of bases not matched to a gene: 4. The CDR3 is made up of 15 amino acids. Germline assignment: CDR1 MNHEY and CDR2 SVGAGI.

The chain combines TRBV27 with TRBJ1-2, with 9 bases matching TRBD1. Losses at the gene ends were 2 bases for V and 5 bases for J; bases not matched to a gene: 3. CDR3 size: 14 residues. Per germline, CDR1 MNHEY and CDR2 SMNVEV (reference sequence). The DNA of the CDR3 is TGTGCCAGCAGTTTACTAGGGACAGGGTATGGCTACACCTTC. It yields the protein CASSLLGTGYGYTF.

The chain employs TRBV30 and TRBJ2-5; 8 bases are a match to TRBD2. CDR1 and CDR2 from the germline V gene are GTSNPN and SVGIG (reference sequence). The CDR3 extends over 14 amino acids. The J segment lost 3 bases and the V segment lost 3 bases, leaving 6 bases of the junction unmatched. CDR3 in amino acids: CAWSPLAGKETQYF. CDR3 coding DNA: TGTGCCTGGAGCCCGCTAGCGGGCAAAGAGACCCAGTACTTC. Looking up the rest from reference TRBV30 and TRBJ2-5 gives the full variable domain: SQTIHQWPATLVQPVGSPLSLECTVEGTSNPNLYWYRQAAGRGLQLLFYSVGIGQISSEVPQNLSASRPQDRQFILSSKKLLLSDSGFYLCAWSPLAGKETQYFGPGTRLLVL.

The chain uses TRBV4-1 and TRBJ2-1; 9 bases are shared with TRBD2. This CDR3 spans 19 amino acids. Unmatched junction bases numbered 15, after V lost 4 bases and J lost 2 bases. From germline, CDR1 is MGHRA and CDR2 YSYEKL. The DNA for the CDR3 is TGCGCCAGCAGCCCCAAGAAGGTGACTAGCGGCTCAACCTACAATGAGCAGTTCTTC. It encodes CASSPKKVTSGSTYNEQFF.

This rearrangement joins TRBV30 to TRBJ2-1; TRBD2 matches 11 bases. Germline V gene sequence: CDR1 GTSNPN, CDR2 SVGIG (reference sequence). Trimming at V came to 3 bases and at J to 9 bases, leaving 16 bases not matched to a gene. CDR3 length: 17 residues. This chain's CDR3 is CAWRNRLTSGMGGEQFF. The CDR3 DNA sequence: TGTGCCTGGAGGAATCGCCTGACTAGCGGGATGGGTGGTGAGCAGTTCTTC. Looking up the rest from reference TRBV30 and TRBJ2-1 gives the full variable domain: SQTIHQWPATLVQPVGSPLSLECTVEGTSNPNLYWYRQAAGRGLQLLFYSVGIGQISSEVPQNLSASRPQDRQFILSSKKLLLSDSGFYLCAWRNRLTSGMGGEQFFGPGTRLTVL.

The rearrangement uses TRBV20-1 and TRBJ2-1; D gene unclear. CDR1 is DFQATT and CDR2 is SNEGSKA in the germline V gene (reference sequence). There are 11 residues in the CDR3. Deletions cut 1 base from V and 9 bases from J, with 7 bases between. The CDR3: CSARARSEQFF. CDR3 DNA: TGCAGTGCTAGAGCGAGGAGTGAGCAGTTCTTC.

The chain joins TRBV7-4 to TRBJ2-3; no clear D. Germline V lookup: CDR1 SGHVT, CDR2 SQSDAQ. With 7 bases removed from V and 3 bases from J, the gap between germline ends came to 5 bases. CDR3 length equals 11 residues. In nucleotides, the CDR3 is TGTGCCAGCACCTGTACAGATACGCAGTATTTT. Translating gives CASTCTDTQYF.

V and J are TRBV6-1 and TRBJ1-1; D is undetermined. CDR1 is MNHNS and CDR2 is SASEGT in the germline V gene. This CDR3 has 14 amino acids. V shed 4 bases and J shed 4 bases, with 13 bases lying between them. The CDR3 spells CASSASHQATEAFF. The CDR3 nucleotides read TGTGCCAGCAGTGCCTCCCACCAGGCCACTGAAGCTTTCTTT.